This is a list of T cell receptor beta chains from one sample in a study of blood T cell repertoires in COVID-19. The method was immunoSEQ multiplex PCR; TCRdb's version includes in-frame clones alone and lacks a portion of them. The sample lists 350,000 to 500,000 clones, more than 70% occurring once. The sequenced sample was PBMCs or T cells enriched from blood (not recorded which). The receptors derive from a woman in her late teens or twenties who had been exposed to COVID-19. The CDR3 runs from the conserved cysteine through the conserved F or W. Each record gives: D gene, V gene, J gene, clone size, CDR3 DNA, CDR3 protein. D genes are given only for firm matches. Clone size is shown for a subset of rows, as once, few, many or a class of expanded clone.

D: TRBD1
V: TRBV27
J: TRBJ2-1
size: .
DNA: TGTGCCAGCAGTCACCGGGACAGACTTGTCAATGAGCAGTTCTTC
CDR3: CASSHRDRLVNEQFF

D: .
V: TRBV7-9
J: TRBJ2-7
size: once
DNA: TGTGCCAGCAGCTTCCAGCGTGGCGAGCAGTACTTC
CDR3: CASSFQRGEQYF

D: TRBD2
V: TRBV27
J: TRBJ2-1
size: .
DNA: TGTGCCAGTCGAATTGTAGCGGGGGCCTACAATGAGCAGTTCTTC
CDR3: CASRIVAGAYNEQFF

D: .
V: TRBV28
J: TRBJ1-5
size: once
DNA: TGTGCCAGCAGCACCCCCGTAGGGGCGGGCAATCAGCCCCAGCATTTT
CDR3: CASSTPVGAGNQPQHF

D: TRBD2
V: TRBV4-1
J: TRBJ2-5
size: .
DNA: TGCGCCAGCAGCGCGTGGACTAGCGGGACTCGAGAAGAGACCCAGTACTTC
CDR3: CASSAWTSGTREETQYF

D: .
V: TRBV20-1
J: TRBJ2-5
size: few
DNA: TGCAGTGCTAGTTTGGCAACACAAGAGACCCAGTACTTC
CDR3: CSASLATQETQYF

D: TRBD2
V: TRBV7-3
J: TRBJ2-1
size: .
DNA: TGTGCCAGCAGCTTAACGGGAAGCGGGGGGACCCACAATGAGCAGTTCTTC
CDR3: CASSLTGSGGTHNEQFF

D: .
V: TRBV9
J: TRBJ2-1
size: .
DNA: TGTGCCAGCAGCGCCAGGACTCTCAGCTCCTACAATGAGCAGTTCTTC
CDR3: CASSARTLSSYNEQFF

D: .
V: TRBV28
J: TRBJ1-3
size: .
DNA: TGTGCCAGCAGTTTAGAAGGGGTTGACTCTGGAAACACCATATATTTT
CDR3: CASSLEGVDSGNTIYF

D: .
V: TRBV7-9
J: TRBJ2-7
size: .
DNA: TGTGCCAGCAGCTCTAGAGGCGACGAGCAGTACTTC
CDR3: CASSSRGDEQYF

D: TRBD1
V: TRBV4-1
J: TRBJ2-7
size: .
DNA: TGCGCCAGCAGCCAGGGACAGGGCGAGGTCGAGCAGTACTTC
CDR3: CASSQGQGEVEQYF

D: TRBD1
V: TRBV5-1
J: TRBJ2-3
size: .
DNA: TGCGCCAGCAGGGGGGACAGGATCACAGATACGCAGTATTTT
CDR3: CASRGDRITDTQYF

D: .
V: TRBV12-3/TRBV12-4
J: TRBJ2-7
size: once
DNA: TGTGCCAGCAGTTCCGGCTACGAGCAGTACTTC
CDR3: CASSSGYEQYF

D: .
V: TRBV19
J: TRBJ1-5
size: .
DNA: TGTGCCAGTAGCTTACAGGGAACTGGAAATCAGCCCCAGCATTTT
CDR3: CASSLQGTGNQPQHF

D: .
V: TRBV6-4
J: TRBJ2-1
size: .
DNA: TGTGCCAGCAGGGACCTAGCTCCTTCCTACAATGAGCAGTTCTTC
CDR3: CASRDLAPSYNEQFF

D: TRBD1
V: TRBV15
J: TRBJ1-5
size: .
DNA: TGTGCCACCAGCAGAGAGACAGGGGGGTACTTTGGATTGCAGCCCCAGCATTTT
CDR3: CATSRETGGYFGLQPQHF

D: TRBD2
V: TRBV27
J: TRBJ2-7
size: .
DNA: TGTGCCAGCAGTTTATATCTCGGGGGGGTCGAGCAGTACTTC
CDR3: CASSLYLGGVEQYF

D: .
V: TRBV18
J: TRBJ1-5
size: few
DNA: TGTGCCAGCTCACCTTCTCAGGGGCATAGCAATCAGCCCCAGCATTTT
CDR3: CASSPSQGHSNQPQHF

D: .
V: TRBV4-2
J: TRBJ1-1
size: .
DNA: TGTGCCAGCAGCCGCTCCGGGGAGGCAAGCACTGAAGCTTTCTTT
CDR3: CASSRSGEASTEAFF

D: .
V: TRBV3-1/TRBV3-2
J: TRBJ1-1
size: .
DNA: TGTGCCAGCAGCCAAGTTGGGGGGTGGGGCCTCATGAACACTGAAGCTTTCTTT
CDR3: CASSQVGGWGLMNTEAFF

D: .
V: TRBV19
J: TRBJ1-5
size: .
DNA: TGTGCCAGTAGTATAGGGCAGGTCAATCAGCCCCAGCATTTT
CDR3: CASSIGQVNQPQHF

D: TRBD2
V: TRBV18
J: TRBJ2-3
size: .
DNA: TGTGCCAGCTCACCCCCCGCGGGAGGTGTCGATACGCAGTATTTT
CDR3: CASSPPAGGVDTQYF

D: .
V: TRBV9
J: TRBJ1-1
size: .
DNA: TGTGCCAGCAGCGCAGGAGGCGGGTTGACTTTCTTT
CDR3: CASSAGGGLTFF

D: .
V: TRBV6-5
J: TRBJ1-6
size: .
DNA: TGTGTTATATCGGGAAATAATTCACCCCTCCACTTT
CDR3: CVISGNNSPLHF

D: .
V: TRBV11-2
J: TRBJ1-1
size: few
DNA: TGTGCCAGCAGCCTGGACAGCGACACTGAAGCTTTCTTT
CDR3: CASSLDSDTEAFF

D: TRBD2
V: TRBV5-4
J: TRBJ2-3
size: .
DNA: TGTGCCAGCAGCCCCCCCCTCCTTACCGGGAGGGCCGGAAATACGCAGTATTTT
CDR3: CASSPPLLTGRAGNTQYF

D: TRBD1
V: TRBV18
J: TRBJ2-7
size: few
DNA: TGTGCCAGCTCACGGGACAGGAACTACGAGCAGTACTTC
CDR3: CASSRDRNYEQYF

D: TRBD2
V: TRBV4-1
J: TRBJ2-1
size: .
DNA: TGCGCCAGCAGCGAAGCGGGCCTACTAGCGGGGGGAGAGTACAATGAGCAGTTCTTC
CDR3: CASSEAGLLAGGEYNEQFF

D: TRBD1
V: TRBV7-9
J: TRBJ2-7
size: once
DNA: TGTGCCAGCAGCGTCCCACGACAGGGCGGCTACGAGCAGTACTTC
CDR3: CASSVPRQGGYEQYF

D: TRBD1
V: TRBV4-3
J: TRBJ2-7
size: .
DNA: TGCGCCAGCAGCCTCGGACAGGGGGAGCACTACGAGCAGTACTTC
CDR3: CASSLGQGEHYEQYF

D: .
V: TRBV6-5
J: TRBJ2-7
size: .
DNA: TGTGCCAGCAGTTACGGGGCAGGGCCCTCCTACGAGCAGTACTTC
CDR3: CASSYGAGPSYEQYF

D: .
V: TRBV15
J: TRBJ2-2
size: once
DNA: TGTGCCACCAGCAGAGCAGGGCCCACCGGGGAGCTGTTTTTT
CDR3: CATSRAGPTGELFF

D: TRBD1
V: TRBV28
J: TRBJ1-5
size: .
DNA: TGTGCCAGCAGTTTATTGACAGGGGGCAATCAGCCCCAGCATTTT
CDR3: CASSLLTGGNQPQHF

D: TRBD2
V: TRBV6-2/TRBV6-3
J: TRBJ2-1
size: .
DNA: TGTGCCAGCAGTTACTCGGCTAGCGGGAGCGATGAGCAGTTCTTC
CDR3: CASSYSASGSDEQFF

D: TRBD2
V: TRBV3-1/TRBV3-2
J: TRBJ2-3
size: .
DNA: TGTGCCAGCAGCCGAGGCGGGGGGGTCACAGATACGCAGTATTTT
CDR3: CASSRGGGVTDTQYF

D: .
V: TRBV28
J: TRBJ2-7
size: .
DNA: TGTGCCAGCAGTTTATTTGCTAGCAGATCCTACGAGCAGTACTTC
CDR3: CASSLFASRSYEQYF

D: .
V: TRBV14
J: TRBJ2-1
size: .
DNA: TGTGCCAGCAGCTTCCGGCCGGAGAGCTCCTACAATGAGCAGTTCTTC
CDR3: CASSFRPESSYNEQFF

D: .
V: TRBV6-5
J: TRBJ2-6
size: .
DNA: TGTGCCAGCAGTTACTCGAGAATCTCTGGGGCCAACGTCCTGACTTTC
CDR3: CASSYSRISGANVLTF

D: .
V: TRBV14
J: TRBJ2-7
size: .
DNA: TGTGCCAGCAGCCCAAGCCCAGGAAAGCACTCCTACGAGCAGTACTTC
CDR3: CASSPSPGKHSYEQYF

D: .
V: TRBV9
J: TRBJ1-6
size: .
DNA: TGTGCCAGCAGCCCCTGGACAGATGTCTCCTATAATTCACCCCTCCACTTT
CDR3: CASSPWTDVSYNSPLHF

D: TRBD2
V: TRBV7-6
J: TRBJ2-4
size: .
DNA: TGTGCCAGCAGCTCTCCGGCTAGCGGAGCCCTAGCCAAAAACATTCAGTACTTC
CDR3: CASSSPASGALAKNIQYF

D: .
V: TRBV28
J: TRBJ2-3
size: .
DNA: TGTGCCAGCAGTTCTCAGGGGAAGGGTAACACAGATACGCAGTATTTT
CDR3: CASSSQGKGNTDTQYF

D: TRBD1
V: TRBV19
J: TRBJ1-2
size: .
DNA: TGTGCCAGTACCCGACAATTGGGACAGACCAACTATGGCTACACCTTC
CDR3: CASTRQLGQTNYGYTF

D: TRBD1
V: TRBV23-1
J: TRBJ1-1
size: .
DNA: TGCGCCAGCAGTCAATCCGGGACAGGGTACACTGAAGCTTTCTTT
CDR3: CASSQSGTGYTEAFF

D: .
V: TRBV15
J: TRBJ1-1
size: .
DNA: TGTGCCACCAGCAGATCCCGGGGTCTTGCTGAGGAAGCTTTCTTT
CDR3: CATSRSRGLAEEAFF

D: TRBD1
V: TRBV7-2
J: TRBJ2-7
size: .
DNA: TGTGCCAGCAGCTCAGGGACAGGCGCCTACGAGCAGTACTTC
CDR3: CASSSGTGAYEQYF

D: TRBD1
V: TRBV6-2/TRBV6-3
J: TRBJ1-6
size: .
DNA: TGTGCCCGCAGTTACTTCCCCCGACAGGGAGCCAATTCACCCCTCCACTTT
CDR3: CARSYFPRQGANSPLHF

D: .
V: TRBV28
J: TRBJ1-5
size: .
DNA: TGTGCCAGCAGTTTACTTCCAGGGGCTTACACTCAGCCCCAGCATTTT
CDR3: CASSLLPGAYTQPQHF

D: TRBD2
V: TRBV7-9
J: TRBJ2-3
size: .
DNA: TGTGCCAGCAGCTTAGCGCCTAGCGGGGGATATACGCAGTATTTT
CDR3: CASSLAPSGGYTQYF

D: TRBD2
V: TRBV19
J: TRBJ2-1
size: few
DNA: TGTGCCAGTAATACCATACTAGCGGGAGATCAGTTCTTC
CDR3: CASNTILAGDQFF

D: .
V: TRBV7-9
J: TRBJ1-2
size: .
DNA: TGTGCCAGCAGCTTAGATCCAGGGCCCTACTATGGCTACACCTTC
CDR3: CASSLDPGPYYGYTF

D: .
V: TRBV6-5
J: TRBJ1-5
size: .
DNA: TGTGCCAGCGGTACGCGATTATATAGCAATCAGCCCCAGCATTTT
CDR3: CASGTRLYSNQPQHF

D: .
V: TRBV6-5
J: TRBJ1-2
size: .
DNA: TGTGCCAGCAGTTACGGCAGGGCTCGGTATGGCTACACCTTC
CDR3: CASSYGRARYGYTF